Following are 7 T cell receptor beta chains from one sample sequenced in a study of CD8+ T cells in alopecia areata. Extracted RNA was reverse transcribed, and the resulting cDNA served as sequencing template. Some clones are missing from TCRdb's copy, which holds only in-frame ones; the method was immunoSEQ multiplex PCR. The repertoire holds 140,000 to 150,000 clones, with approximately 87% as singletons. The material was CD8+ T cells sorted from blood, obtained at week 0. The receptor source for this set is a human donor with alopecia areata.

The chain uses TRBV5-4 and TRBJ1-4; tentatively, D is TRBD1 (6 bases). The V end was cut by 4 bases, the J end by 0 bases, with 13 bases between. Germline V gene lookup returns CDR1 SGHNT and CDR2 YYREEE (reference sequence). CDR3 size: 16 residues. CDR3 in DNA: TGTGCCAGCAGCACCTGGGACACTTCAACTAATGAAAAACTGTTTTTT. Residues: CASSTWDTSTNEKLFF.

Remarks on this clone: The junction departs from germline at one end; a sequencing error may be responsible. This rearrangement joins TRBV15 to TRBJ1-1, with D uncertain. This CDR3 is built from 13 residues. Germline assignment: CDR1 LNHNV and CDR2 YYDKDF (reference sequence). In DNA, the CDR3 is TGTGCCACCAGCAGAGATTACCCCACGGGATTCTCCTTT. Translating it yields CATSRDYPTGFSF.

This chain links TRBV27 with TRBJ2-1, with D perhaps being TRBD1 or TRBD2 (6 bases each). Germline lookup yields CDR1 MNHEY and CDR2 SMNVEV (reference sequence). The CDR3 is 15 amino acids. V was clipped by 2 bases and J by 7 bases, with 15 bases between them. The CDR3 DNA sequence: TGTGCCAGCAGTTTAAGGGGGGACTCGTCTAATGAGCAGTTCTTC. Translated: CASSLRGDSSNEQFF.

The V gene is TRBV15, the J gene TRBJ1-5; no reliable D call. The CDR3 has 15 residues. Germline values: CDR1 LNHNV, CDR2 YYDKDF (reference sequence). V dropped 1 base and J dropped 1 base, with 8 bases sitting between them. The DNA of the CDR3 is TGTGCCACCAGCAGAGCGGGGTTGAGCAATCAGCCCCAGCATTTT. It translates to CATSRAGLSNQPQHF.

This sequence joins TRBV5-1 and TRBJ1-1; D remains ambiguous. This CDR3 comprises 14 residues. The germline gives CDR1 SGHRS, CDR2 YFSETQ. V dropped 1 base and J dropped 3 bases, with 10 bases sitting between them. In nucleotides, the CDR3 is TGCGCCAGCAGCTTGAGGGCGGGAGACACTGAAGCTTTCTTT. This translates into CASSLRAGDTEAFF.

The genes are TRBV6-1 and TRBJ2-7; D uncertain. The germline V gene has CDR1 MNHNS and CDR2 SASEGT. This CDR3 spans 16 amino acids. Trimming took off 1 base at V and 0 bases at J, with 13 bases between the two ends. DNA for the CDR3: TGTGCCAGCAGTGAAGGAAGGGCTGGCCTCTCCTACGAGCAGTACTTC. As protein: CASSEGRAGLSYEQYF.

The chain carries TRBV6-1 and TRBJ2-1; weak D call: TRBD2 (7 bases). In germline, CDR1 is MNHNS, CDR2 SASEGT. V was pared by 1 base and J by 3 bases, with 10 bases between. The CDR3 is 15 residues long. CDR3 residues: CASSEGGGLYNEQFF. CDR3 sequence (DNA): TGTGCCAGCAGTGAAGGGGGGGGGCTCTACAATGAGCAGTTCTTC.